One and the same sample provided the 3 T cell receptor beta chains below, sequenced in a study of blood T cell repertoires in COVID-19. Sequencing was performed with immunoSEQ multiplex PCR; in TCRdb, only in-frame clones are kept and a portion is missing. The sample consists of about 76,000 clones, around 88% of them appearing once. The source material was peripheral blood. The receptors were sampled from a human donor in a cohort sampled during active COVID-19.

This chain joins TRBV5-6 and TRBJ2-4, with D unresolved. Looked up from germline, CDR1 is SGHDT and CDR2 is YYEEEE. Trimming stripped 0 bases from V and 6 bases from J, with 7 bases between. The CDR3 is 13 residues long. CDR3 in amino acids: CASSLDVRNIQYF. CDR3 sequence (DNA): TGTGCCAGCAGCTTGGACGTGAGAAACATTCAGTACTTC.

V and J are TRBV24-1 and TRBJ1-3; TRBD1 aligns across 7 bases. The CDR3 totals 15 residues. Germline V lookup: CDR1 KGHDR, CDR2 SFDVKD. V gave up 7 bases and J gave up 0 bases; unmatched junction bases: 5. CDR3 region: CATRDRLFSGNTIYF. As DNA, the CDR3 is TGTGCCACCAGGGACAGGCTATTCTCTGGAAACACCATATATTTT.

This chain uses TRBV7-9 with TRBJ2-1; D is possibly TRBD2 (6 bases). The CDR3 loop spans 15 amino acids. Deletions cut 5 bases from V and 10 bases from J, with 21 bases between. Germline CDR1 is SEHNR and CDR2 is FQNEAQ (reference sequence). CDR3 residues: CASSIRDGGSGEQFF. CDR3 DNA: TGTGCCAGCAGCATCCGGGACGGGGGATCCGGGGAGCAGTTCTTC.